This TCR beta chain was sequenced for a study of identical twins. Study conclusions and caveats: Beta clonotypes that were abundant in cord blood contained fewer insertions, a pattern absent from memory repertoires. Donors were not followed over many years; analysis was cross-sectional. Beta out-of-frame sequences showed weaker excess sharing between twins.

The CDR3 loop spans 16 amino acids. CDR1 is SGHTA, CDR2 FQGNSA, per germline. Deletions cut 5 bases from V and 4 bases from J, with 19 bases between. Each CDR3 protein gets one entry after TCRdb re-called the 5' RACE reads with MiXCR. The profile shows some 630,000 distinct CDR3 sequences, roughly 7.2% of them singletons. For this clonotype: Antigen unknown.

The sample was also linked to a second study, of yellow fever vaccine responses in identical twins. From that report: Twins' vaccine T cell responses were reported to seem partly convergent and partly personalized.

The TCR originated in a woman aged 18-29 years in good health. The rearrangement links TRBV7-2 to TRBJ2-3; D may be TRBD1 (6 bases). What was sequenced was PBMCs. CDR3 amino acids: CASSLSLARGADTQYF. CDR3 sequence (DNA): TGTGCCAGCAGCCTATCTCTCGCCAGGGGTGCAGATACGCAGTATTTT.